These 19 T cell receptor beta chains were sequenced from one sample in a study of OX40 agonist ivuxolimab in advanced cancers. Receptor amplification or capture employed the immunoSEQ multiplex PCR assay. The clones in this table, taken by TCRdb from immuneACCESS, are in-frame only. Not every clone is retained; where verified, under half of the shortfall comes from an unresolved V gene, and the cause of the rest is unknown. The sample contains just under 95,000 clones, roughly 84% of them found a single time. Of the sample, approximately 0.3% falls within the top ten clones. Sequencing was performed on CD4+ or CD8+ T cells sorted from blood, taken in a trial of the OX40 agonist ivuxolimab. The receptors come from an adult with an advanced solid tumor such as melanoma, head and neck, liver or kidney cancer.

This chain joins TRBV11-1 and TRBJ1-4; 7 positions agree with TRBD1. The V segment lost 4 bases and the J segment 10 bases; nucleotides outside the gene matches: 15. Germline assignment: CDR1 SGHAT and CDR2 FQDESV (reference sequence). This CDR3 has 16 residues. The CDR3 sequence: CASSSGTVREGGKLFF. CDR3 DNA: TGTGCCAGCAGCTCCGGGACAGTAAGGGAAGGTGGAAAACTGTTTTTT.

J is TRBJ1-1 and V is TRBV5-1; D gene uncertain. There are 13 residues in the CDR3. Trimming took off 0 bases at V and 2 bases at J, with 5 bases between the two ends. The germline V gene encodes CDR1 SGHRS and CDR2 YFSETQ. The CDR3 region has the DNA TGCGCCAGCAGCTTGGTAGACAACACTGAAGCTTTCTTT. Translated, it gives CASSLVDNTEAFF.

In this sample, this clone turned up a few times. The V call is TRBV20-1, the J call TRBJ2-1; a weak D match, TRBD2 (5 bases). CDR1 is DFQATT and CDR2 is SNEGSKA in the germline V gene (reference sequence). V was pared by 6 bases and J by 10 bases, with 13 bases between. The CDR3 is 11 amino acids. The CDR3 DNA follows: TGCAGTGCCACTTGGGAGTCCGAGCAGTTCTTC. The encoded protein is CSATWESEQFF.

The genes are TRBV27 and TRBJ2-4, with 8 bases identical to TRBD2. V lost 5 bases to trimming and J lost 7 bases; unmatched junction nucleotides: 10. Germline values: CDR1 MNHEY, CDR2 SMNVEV (reference sequence). This CDR3 spans 15 amino acids. CDR3 in amino acids: CASSPERGRRNIQYF. CDR3 nucleotide sequence: TGTGCCAGCAGTCCCGAGCGGGGGCGGCGGAACATTCAGTACTTC.

The gene calls are TRBV29-1 and TRBJ2-7; D perhaps matches TRBD1 (6 bases). Trimming left V 2 bases short and J 6 bases short, with 23 bases between. The CDR3 spans 16 residues. From germline, CDR1 is SQVTM and CDR2 ANQGSEA. CDR3 bases: TGCAGCGTTGAACCCTCTCGACCGGGACAAACTCGCGAGCAGTACTTC. Its protein is CSVEPSRPGQTREQYF.

V is TRBV6-1 and J is TRBJ1-1; 9 bases map to TRBD1. Germline V gives CDR1 MNHNS, CDR2 SASEGT. J lost 10 bases, V lost 7 bases, and 7 bases had no gene match. The CDR3 has 12 residues. The CDR3: CASIYRGLGAFF. The CDR3 nucleotides read TGTGCCAGCATCTACAGGGGGCTGGGAGCTTTCTTT.

This rearrangement joins TRBV9 to TRBJ2-1; D is perhaps TRBD2 (6 bases). The CDR3 totals 14 residues. The V end lost 3 bases, the J end lost 1 base, and 8 bases lay between the germline ends. Germline CDR1 is SGDLS and CDR2 is YYNGEE. The chain's CDR3 is CASSEGGSYNEQFF. The CDR3 DNA is TGTGCCAGCAGCGAGGGAGGATCCTACAATGAGCAGTTCTTC. The full variable domain, its missing parts supplied by reference TRBV9 and TRBJ2-1, is DSGVTQTPKHLITATGQRVTLRCSPRSGDLSVYWYQQSLDQGLQFLIQYYNGEERAKGNILERFSAQQFPDLHSELNLSSLELGDSALYFCASSEGGSYNEQFFGPGTRLTVL.

This chain links TRBV2 with TRBJ1-4; 9 nucleotides align to TRBD1. The ends lost 7 bases at V and 4 bases at J; junction bases unmatched: 4. The germline V gene has CDR1 SNHLY and CDR2 FYNNEI. This CDR3 has 14 residues. CDR3 region: CASNGQGINEKLFF. The CDR3 nucleotides read TGTGCCAGCAACGGACAGGGGATTAATGAAAAACTGTTTTTT.

CDR3 residues: CASSRKGDQETQYF. The CDR3 DNA sequence: TGCGCCAGCAGCCGGAAGGGAGATCAAGAGACCCAGTACTTC. The rearrangement joins TRBV5-1 to TRBJ2-5; maybe TRBD2 (5 bases). The CDR3 runs 14 residues. CDR1 is SGHRS and CDR2 is YFSETQ in the germline V gene. The V end lost 4 bases, the J end lost 2 bases, and 12 bases lay between the germline ends.

The chain couples TRBV19 to TRBJ2-1; D is undetermined. Trimming took 2 bases from V and 8 from J, leaving 13 bases between them. CDR3 length: 14 residues. From germline, CDR1 is LNHDA and CDR2 SQIVND (reference sequence). The CDR3 region has the DNA TGTGCCAGTAGTATAAGGGAATTAAGGGATGAGCAGTTCTTC. This codes for CASSIRELRDEQFF.

This chain links TRBV29-1 with TRBJ1-1, with D perhaps TRBD1 (5 bases). Trimming removed 4 bases from V and 1 base from J, with 10 bases in between. The CDR3 runs to 13 residues. CDR1 is SQVTM and CDR2 is ANQGSEA in the germline V gene. The CDR3 region is CSVAFGGNTEAFF. CDR3 DNA sequence: TGCAGCGTTGCATTCGGGGGGAACACTGAAGCTTTCTTT.

J is TRBJ2-1 and V is TRBV4-1; TRBD2 matches at 8 bases. Germline V CDR1 and CDR2: MGHRA, YSYEKL. The CDR3 sequence is 20 residues long. Unmatched junction bases numbered 18, after V lost 1 base and J lost 4 bases. The CDR3 DNA sequence: TGCGCCAGCAGCCAAGTGATGGGCAAGCGGGGCCGCGGGGGGTACAATGAGCAGTTCTTC. Protein sequence: CASSQVMGKRGRGGYNEQFF.

This chain links TRBV19 with TRBJ2-1; D call uncertain. The CDR3 totals 13 residues. Trimming removed 6 bases from V and 4 bases from J, with 10 bases in between. Germline lookup yields CDR1 LNHDA and CDR2 SQIVND (reference sequence). In nucleotides, the CDR3 is TGTGCCAGTAGCACCGGCCTGTACAATGAGCAGTTCTTC. It yields the protein CASSTGLYNEQFF. Full variable domain (remainder filled in from reference TRBV19 and TRBJ2-1): DGGITQSPKYLFRKEGQNVTLSCEQNLNHDAMYWYRQDPGQGLRLIYYSQIVNDFQKGDIAEGYSVSREKKESFPLTVTSAQKNPTAFYLCASSTGLYNEQFFGPGTRLTVL.

The chain employs TRBV27 and TRBJ2-5; no clear D. Germline V gives CDR1 MNHEY, CDR2 SMNVEV (reference sequence). CDR3 length equals 13 residues. V was trimmed by 6 bases and J by 5 bases, leaving 13 bases between them. In nucleotides, the CDR3 is TGTGCCAGCAGCCGTAACGGACGGGAGACCCAGTACTTC. It specifies CASSRNGRETQYF.

The rearrangement uses TRBV19 and TRBJ1-1, with 7 bases matching TRBD1. The ends lost 0 bases at V and 0 bases at J; junction bases unmatched: 22. This CDR3 contains 22 residues. The germline V gene encodes CDR1 LNHDA and CDR2 SQIVND (reference sequence). The chain's CDR3 is CASSIDYGTDLSIATMNTEAFF. The CDR3 coding sequence is TGTGCCAGTAGTATAGATTACGGGACAGACCTCTCCATCGCGACCATGAACACTGAAGCTTTCTTT.

This chain links TRBV5-5 with TRBJ1-2; 11 bases match TRBD1. Germline V CDR1 and CDR2: SGHKS, YYEKEE (reference sequence). The CDR3 consists of 14 residues. J gave up 4 bases and V 7 bases, and 6 bases lay outside the gene matches. The CDR3 sequence is CASVGDRGGYGYTF. The CDR3 DNA reads as TGTGCCAGCGTCGGGGACAGGGGGGGCTATGGCTACACCTTC. The variable domain in full, completed from reference TRBV5-5 and TRBJ1-2, reads DAGVTQSPTHLIKTRGQQVTLRCSPISGHKSVSWYQQVLGQGPQFIFQYYEKEERGRGNFPDRFSARQFPNYSSELNVNALLLGDSALYLCASVGDRGGYGYTFGSGTRLTVV.

The chain combines TRBV4-2 with TRBJ1-3; D is possibly TRBD1 (5 bases). The CDR3 has 17 residues. Trimming took off 1 base at V and 1 base at J, with 14 bases between the two ends. Germline loops: CDR1 LGHNA, CDR2 YNFKEQ. CDR3 sequence (DNA): TGTGCCAGCAGCCAAGGGGGGGAAGGCGATTCTGGAAACACCATATATTTT. It translates to CASSQGGEGDSGNTIYF.

The J gene is TRBJ2-3, the V gene TRBV6-5, with 7 bases aligning to TRBD2. After removal of 6 bases from V and 5 bases from J, the junction contained 2 bases not matched to a gene. This CDR3 comprises 12 residues. CDR1 and CDR2 from the germline V gene are MNHEY and SVGAGI. The CDR3 nucleotides read TGTGCCAGCAGCCCGGGGGGAGATACGCAGTATTTT. Translated, it gives CASSPGGDTQYF.

This clone occurred once. The V call is TRBV7-2, the J call TRBJ1-5, with D perhaps TRBD1 (6 bases). V was clipped by 1 base and J by 5 bases, with 15 bases between them. The CDR3 extends over 16 amino acids. Germline assignment: CDR1 SGHTA and CDR2 FQGNSA. CDR3 nucleotides: TGTGCCAGCAGCTTAGGGGCAGCCTCAGGGGATCAGCCCCAGCATTTT. This encodes CASSLGAASGDQPQHF.